The clone carrying this T cell receptor (beta chain) was counted ten times or more. This CDR3 spans 15 amino acids. V lost 5 bases, J lost 2 bases, and 14 bases lay in between. These data are taken from a study of T cells after yellow fever vaccination. A single record per CDR3 protein comes from TCRdb applying MiXCR to the 5' RACE reads. The sample includes 300,000 to 400,000 distinct CDR3 sequences, around 6.5% of them seen just once. The chain uses TRBV12-3 or TRBV12-4 and TRBJ2-3, with D perhaps matching TRBD1 or TRBD2 (7 bases each). This TCR derives from a man under 40 who received the YFV17D yellow fever vaccine. The sample consisted of PBMCs, taken 5 days after the yellow fever booster vaccination. The CDR3 loop is CASSHQGGDTDTQYF. DNA of the CDR3: TGTGCCAGCAGTCACCAGGGGGGGGACACAGATACGCAGTATTTT.